The clone carrying this T cell receptor (beta chain) was recorded a few times. Its antigen is not known. This specimen comes from a study of T cell repertoires in cytomegalovirus infection. About the research overall: Recently identified HLA-C-restricted and well-studied HLA-B-restricted CMV epitopes were used. Both CMV infection and a matching HLA type were indicated by public TCR beta signatures. Notes on the study in general: Summed public TCR beta family frequency identified CMV carriers bearing the relevant HLA.

From the reads, TCRdb called clonotypes with MiXCR, one entry per CDR3 protein. The sample has some 800,000 distinct CDR3 sequences, 30% to 35% seen once. The CDR3 sequence is 15 residues long. CDR1 and CDR2 (germline): SGHDT, YYEEEE. Trimming stripped 7 bases from V and 5 bases from J, with 18 bases between. The rearrangement joins TRBV5-6 to TRBJ1-4, with D tentatively TRBD1 (5 bases). The specimen was cultured CD8+ T cells from PBMCs, collected from culture after CMV antigen stimulation. This TCR was sampled from a human donor in good health (CMV status not recorded). Some clones in this sample may be carry-over from other donors' samples. The CDR3: CASSPLRTRNEKLFF. Here the CDR3 DNA reads TGTGCCAGCTCTCCGCTGAGGACAAGAAATGAAAAACTGTTTTTT.